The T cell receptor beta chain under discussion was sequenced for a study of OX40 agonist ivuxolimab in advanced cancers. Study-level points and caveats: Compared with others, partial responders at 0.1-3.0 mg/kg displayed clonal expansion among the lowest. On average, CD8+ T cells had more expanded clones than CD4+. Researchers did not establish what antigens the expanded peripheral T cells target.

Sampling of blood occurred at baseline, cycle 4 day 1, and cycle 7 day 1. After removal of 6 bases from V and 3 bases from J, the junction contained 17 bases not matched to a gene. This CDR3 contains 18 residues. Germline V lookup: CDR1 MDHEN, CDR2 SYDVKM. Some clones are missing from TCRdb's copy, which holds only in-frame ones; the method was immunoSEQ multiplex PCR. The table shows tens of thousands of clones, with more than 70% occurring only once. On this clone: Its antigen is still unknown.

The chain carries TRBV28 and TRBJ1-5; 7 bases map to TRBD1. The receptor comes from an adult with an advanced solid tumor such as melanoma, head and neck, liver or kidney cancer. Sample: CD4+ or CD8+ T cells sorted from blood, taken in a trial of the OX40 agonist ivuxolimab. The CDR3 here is CASRGQNQAMILNQPQHF. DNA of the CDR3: TGTGCCAGCAGGGGACAGAACCAAGCAATGATCCTCAATCAGCCCCAGCATTTT.